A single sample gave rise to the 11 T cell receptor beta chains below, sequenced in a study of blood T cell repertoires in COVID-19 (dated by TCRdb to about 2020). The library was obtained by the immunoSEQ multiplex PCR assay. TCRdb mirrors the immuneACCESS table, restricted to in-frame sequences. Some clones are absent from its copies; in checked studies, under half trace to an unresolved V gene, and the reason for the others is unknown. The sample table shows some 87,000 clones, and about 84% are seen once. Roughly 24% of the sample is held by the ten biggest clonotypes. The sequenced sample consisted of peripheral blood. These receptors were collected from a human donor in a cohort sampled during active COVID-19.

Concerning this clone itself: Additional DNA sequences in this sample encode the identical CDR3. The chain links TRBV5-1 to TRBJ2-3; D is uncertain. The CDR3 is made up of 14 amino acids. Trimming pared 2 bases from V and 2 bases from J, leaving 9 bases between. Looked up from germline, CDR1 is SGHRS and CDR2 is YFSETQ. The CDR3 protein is CASSFTITTDTQYF. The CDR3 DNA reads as TGCGCCAGCAGCTTTACAATTACCACAGATACGCAGTATTTT. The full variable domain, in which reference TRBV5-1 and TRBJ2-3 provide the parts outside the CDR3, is KAGVTQTPRYLIKTRGQQVTLSCSPISGHRSVSWYQQTPGQGLQFLFEYFSETQRNKGNFPGRFSGRQFSNSRSEMNVSTLELGDSALYLCASSFTITTDTQYFGPGTRLTVL.

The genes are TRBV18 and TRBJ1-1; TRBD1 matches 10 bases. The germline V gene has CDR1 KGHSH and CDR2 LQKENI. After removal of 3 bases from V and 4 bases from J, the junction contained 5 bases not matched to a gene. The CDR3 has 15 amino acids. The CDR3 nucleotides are TGTGCCAGCTCACCGACCCGGACAGGGGGCACTGAAGCTTTCTTT. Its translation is CASSPTRTGGTEAFF.

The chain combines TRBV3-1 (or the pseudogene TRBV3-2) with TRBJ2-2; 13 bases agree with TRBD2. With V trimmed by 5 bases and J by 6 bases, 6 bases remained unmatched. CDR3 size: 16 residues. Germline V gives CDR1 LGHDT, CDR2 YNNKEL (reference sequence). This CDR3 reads CASSTSGGAAAGELFF. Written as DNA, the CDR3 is TGTGCCAGCAGCACTAGCGGGGGGGCTGCGGCCGGGGAGCTGTTTTTT.

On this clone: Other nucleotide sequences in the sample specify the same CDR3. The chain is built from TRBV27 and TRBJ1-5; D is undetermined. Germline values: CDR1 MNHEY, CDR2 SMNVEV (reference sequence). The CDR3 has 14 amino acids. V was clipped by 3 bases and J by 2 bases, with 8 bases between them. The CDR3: CASSLRQGNQPQHF. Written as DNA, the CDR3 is TGTGCCAGCAGTTTGCGCCAGGGCAATCAGCCCCAGCATTTT.

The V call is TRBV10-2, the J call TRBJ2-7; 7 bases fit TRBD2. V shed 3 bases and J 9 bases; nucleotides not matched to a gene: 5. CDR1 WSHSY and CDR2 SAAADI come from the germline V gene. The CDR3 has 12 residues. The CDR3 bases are TGCGCCAGCAGTGATCGGCGGGAGATGCAGTACTTC. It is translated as CASSDRREMQYF.

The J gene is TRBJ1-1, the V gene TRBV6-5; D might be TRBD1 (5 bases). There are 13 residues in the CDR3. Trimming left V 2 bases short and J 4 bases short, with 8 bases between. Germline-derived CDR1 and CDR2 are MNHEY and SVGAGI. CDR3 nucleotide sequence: TGTGCCAGCAGTTACGGCAGGGTCACTGAAGCTTTCTTT. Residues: CASSYGRVTEAFF.

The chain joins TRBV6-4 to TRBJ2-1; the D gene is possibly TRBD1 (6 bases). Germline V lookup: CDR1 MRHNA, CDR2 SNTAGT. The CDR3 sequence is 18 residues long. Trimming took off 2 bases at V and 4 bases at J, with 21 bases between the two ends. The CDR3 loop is CASSDANFLGGPYNEQFF. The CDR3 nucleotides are TGTGCCAGCAGTGACGCGAATTTTCTAGGGGGACCATACAATGAGCAGTTCTTC.

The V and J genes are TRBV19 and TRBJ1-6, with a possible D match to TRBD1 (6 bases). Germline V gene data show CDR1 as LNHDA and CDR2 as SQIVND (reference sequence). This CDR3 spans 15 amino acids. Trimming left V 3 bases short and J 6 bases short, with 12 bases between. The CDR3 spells CASSMVTGANSPLHF. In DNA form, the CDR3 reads TGTGCCAGTAGTATGGTGACAGGCGCTAATTCACCCCTCCACTTT.

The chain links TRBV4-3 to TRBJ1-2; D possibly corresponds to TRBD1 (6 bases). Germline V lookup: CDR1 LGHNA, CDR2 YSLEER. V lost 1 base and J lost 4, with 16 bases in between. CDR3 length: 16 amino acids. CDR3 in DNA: TGCGCCAGCAGCCAAGTTGCAGGGGCGGATGTCTATGGCTACACCTTC. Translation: CASSQVAGADVYGYTF.

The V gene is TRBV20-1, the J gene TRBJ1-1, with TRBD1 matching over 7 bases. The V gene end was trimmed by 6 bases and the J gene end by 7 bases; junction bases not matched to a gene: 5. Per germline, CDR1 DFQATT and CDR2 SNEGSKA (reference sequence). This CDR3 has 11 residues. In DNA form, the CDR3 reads TGCAGTGCCAACAGGGGTCTTGAAGCTTTCTTT. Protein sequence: CSANRGLEAFF.

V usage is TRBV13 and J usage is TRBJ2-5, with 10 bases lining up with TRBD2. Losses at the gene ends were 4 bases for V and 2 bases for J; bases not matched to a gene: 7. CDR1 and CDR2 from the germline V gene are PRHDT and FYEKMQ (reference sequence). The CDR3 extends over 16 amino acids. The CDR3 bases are TGTGCCAGCAGCTCCCGGACTAGCGGCGCTCAAGAGACCCAGTACTTC. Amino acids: CASSSRTSGAQETQYF. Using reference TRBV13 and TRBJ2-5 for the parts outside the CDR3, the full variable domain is AAGVIQSPRHLIKEKRETATLKCYPIPRHDTVYWYQQGPGQDPQFLISFYEKMQSDKGSIPDRFSAQQFSDYHSELNMSSLELGDSALYFCASSSRTSGAQETQYFGPGTRLLVL.